Sequencing of this T cell receptor (beta chain) was carried out in a study of cytomegalovirus exposure and HLA in healthy donors (TCRdb year 2017). Concerning the study at large: In an earlier analysis of some 610 of the donors, 276 Gb of sequence data and approximately 120 million unique TCR beta sequences from 150 million to 200 million T cells were reported. An early release covering roughly 600 HLA-typed donors comprised about 300 gigabases of sequencing data and roughly 85 million unique TCR sequences. Among the roughly 390 genotyped donors, around 81% belonged to the genetic ancestry cluster associated with self-reported Caucasian donors. The study aimed to test whether signatures of past pathogen exposure could be identified by cataloging public T cell receptors. The T cell repertoires of several hundred subjects were profiled by immunosequencing and related to cytomegalovirus serostatus. Besides the first cohort of 500 to 700 subjects, a separate validation cohort made up of over 100 different subjects was used. To predict cytomegalovirus infection status, the study brought together high-throughput TCR immunosequencing, statistical association of individual TCRs with disease status, and machine learning. In a later analysis, previously published TCR beta repertoires from 670 or so donors were re-analyzed and high-resolution HLA genotyping was added so that TCR occurrence patterns could be studied. In the later analysis, no new phenotypic data were used to find candidate immune exposures; instead, reliance was placed on TCR beta sequences and their occurrence across donors. An earlier analysis of 500 to 650 of the donors applied high-throughput TCR beta sequencing to assess whether each TCR beta V gene segment acted as functional or pseudogenic. Donor age, sex, ethnicity and CMV serostatus were compiled together with the repertoire data. Genome-wide SNP genotypes for about 65% of the roughly 670 donors were used in a later genetic analysis, which treated that subset as a discovery cohort. Every repertoire in the discovery cohort had been generated on one and the same sequencing platform. Both class I and class II loci were covered by HLA typing, at four-digit resolution. Typing coverage differed by locus: A, B, C, DRB1 and DQB1 were typed in roughly 629-630 donors, DQA1 in approximately 520, DPA1 in approximately 600, and DPB1 in 450 to 490. Five DR-DQ haplotypes were handled as single units for association and clustering because linkage in the cohort was strong. Among some 400 genotyped donors of the cohort, an average of roughly 230,000 unique TCR beta nucleotide sequences was sequenced per donor, of which about 20% were non-productive. The paper as a whole reports these results and caveats: According to a later analysis, most CMV-associated TCR beta chains appeared to be HLA-restricted, and the HLA associations seemed to be driven largely by CMV exposure. According to a later genetic analysis, donors in an Asian-associated ancestry cluster had fewer N-insertions in productive TCRs than the approximately 610-donor mean. According to the authors, the approach could potentially be generalized to other disease states and immunological phenotypes. A group of highly shared sequence variants was considered likely to be a technical artifact of the sequencing pipeline. Several of the top co-occurrence clusters appeared to be linked to parvovirus B19, influenza, CMV and Epstein-Barr virus, according to a later analysis. Immune exposure information for the cohort was limited to CMV serostatus. Because counts were too low, more than 15 rarely observed V segments, including chromosome 9 orphons, were excluded from the earlier analysis of around 640 of the donors. Correlated functional status among segregating V segments might be attributable to linkage disequilibrium, but an unknown experimental factor could not be ruled out. Cytomegalovirus status was reported to be diagnosed by the classifier with high specificity and sensitivity in both the original and validation cohorts. The study gave a list of about 150 TCR beta chains associated with cytomegalovirus. The 87-base-pair reads could not distinguish some IMGT-functional V segments, including TRBV6-2 and TRBV6-3, so those segments were excluded. In vitro tests confirmed that a few of the cytomegalovirus-associated TCR beta chains recognize cytomegalovirus antigens. In a later analysis, HLA-associated TCR beta chains were found to be more clonally expanded and to have lower generation probabilities than equally common non-associated chains. Because HLA typing was unavailable for some donors at each locus, only the typed subset was used in association tests. In a later analysis, TCR association rates were found to vary across HLA loci, with the most associated TCRs seen for DRB1 alleles and the fewest for HLA-C alleles. At a false discovery rate of 0.05, a later analysis linked roughly 17,000 TCR beta sequences to specific HLA alleles. An association between a missense DCLRE1C variant and V-gene and J-gene trimming of TCR beta chains was found in a later genetic analysis and replicated in an independent cohort. Roughly uniform sequencing depth across donors was assumed in presence/absence analyses, although this assumption may not hold. A further reported finding was that TCR beta sequences accurately predicted the HLA-A and HLA-B alleles for most subjects in the first cohort. While some public TCRs were present in many individuals, most TCR sequences turned up only very rarely across donors. Only TCR beta chains were sequenced in this cohort, and the absence of alpha or paired-chain data limited detectable features. When HLA alleles, especially DR and DQ, strongly co-occurred, TCR associations were difficult to assign to individual alleles. In an earlier analysis of 587 of the donors, most TCR beta V segments appeared in productive rearrangements about 87% or about 30% of the time, broadly matching IMGT annotations.

The library was produced with the immunoSEQ multiplex PCR assay. For the multiplex PCR, a mixture combining 60 forward primers for TCR Vbeta segments and 13 reverse primers for TCR Jbeta segments was used. The CDR3 region of rearranged TCR beta genes was amplified from genomic DNA with a multiplex PCR assay. The amplified TCR beta libraries were sequenced on the Illumina HiSeq System as 87-base-pair reads. Turning to the authors' computational methods: In a later analysis, tens of millions of unique TCR beta chains were counted across the 500 to 850 repertoires, and roughly 11 million of these chains were shared by at least two donors. Raw reads were error-corrected and collapsed into unique sequences with a nearest-neighbor algorithm that merged closely related sequences to remove PCR and sequencing errors. Alignment of CDR3 sequences to IMGT reference sequences was used to assign V, D and J gene segments. Each retained sequence needed at least a six-nucleotide match to both a V gene segment and a J gene segment. Rearrangements were classified as productive when the CDR3 lacked stop codons and remained in frame with V and J, and all other rearrangements were classified as non-productive. Following IMGT convention, CDR3 was defined as the stretch from the second conserved V-encoded cysteine to the conserved J-encoded phenylalanine. In an earlier analysis of 550 to 650 of the donors, sequences lacking an unambiguous match to a single V gene segment were excluded. An earlier analysis of a few hundred of the donors classified V segments as functional when productive rearrangements were above 56.7% and as segregating when the standard deviation between donors was above 5%. A statistical classification framework was developed to diagnose cytomegalovirus status using the catalog of TCR beta chain sequences. V and J gene assignment, in a later analysis, came from comparing TCR nucleotide sequences with IMGT/GENE-DB human TR gene sequences. A later analysis assigned CDR3 sequences and most-parsimonious VDJ recombination scenarios with the TCRdist pipeline. In a later analysis, every TCR beta chain was defined by the combination of its CDR3 amino acid sequence and its V-gene family, and reads without a unique V-gene family were dropped. To address suspected cross-contamination and a sequencing artifact, a later analysis removed under 600 highly shared, low-generation-probability nucleotide sequences. In a later analysis, a clonal expansion index was calculated for each public chain from normalized within-repertoire ranks of inferred template counts. In a later analysis, generation probabilities were computed using a VDJ recombination model fitted to out-of-frame rearrangements, and the results were checked against IGoR. Hypergeometric tests were used in a later analysis to score TCR-TCR, TCR-HLA and TCR-CMV co-occurrence, with a repertoire-size bias correction applied to the TCR pairs. False discovery rates were estimated in a later analysis by permuting HLA or CMV assignments 20 times. In a later analysis, co-occurring TCRs were grouped using DBSCAN, with TCRdist sequence similarity added in when clustering inside HLA-allele-positive subsets. Repertoires with fewer than 30,000 or more than 120,000 public chains, plus five repertoires with anomalous nucleotide sharing, were excluded from co-occurrence clustering. What TCRdb holds here is the immuneACCESS table cut down to in-frame rearrangements. Part of the clones is not present; checked against another copy, under half of the missing clones reflect an unresolved V gene, and the others are unexplained. The D gene and trimming were derived from the DNA, and the V and J assignments and clone size from that table. The sample table records around 100,000 clones; over 60% of these occur just once. The top ten clones comprise 3.5% to 5% of the sample.

V ends up 5 bases short and J 2 bases short, with an unmatched junction base count of 6. The germline V gene specifies SGHAT as CDR1 and FQNNGV as CDR2. The CDR3 measures 15 amino acids from cysteine to phenylalanine. The retained sequence is limited to the CDR3, 45 bases, with the frame set at the first base. In total, about 650 healthy bone marrow donors made up the cohort. All cohort members were sampled while nominally healthy, although unrecorded immune exposures were likely present. The donor was CMV seropositive and belonged to the group of 250 to 300 seropositive cohort members. A peripheral blood sample was provided by each donor, and peripheral blood mononuclear cells were used for TCR beta sequencing. The Qiagen DNeasy Blood Extraction Kit was used to extract genomic DNA from the blood cell samples. Notes on this clone: There is no known antigen for this receptor. Qualities for individual bases were not recorded, and no much larger clone is one base off.

Sequenced input: PBMCs. The sequence derives from a female donor in good health and CMV-seropositive. Recombination connected TRBV11-2 to TRBJ2-5, with 9 bases matching TRBD2. At the DNA level, the sequence is TGTGCCAGCAGCCAAGGACTAGCGAGACAAGAGACCCAGTACTTC. Translated, this gives CASSQGLARQETQYF.